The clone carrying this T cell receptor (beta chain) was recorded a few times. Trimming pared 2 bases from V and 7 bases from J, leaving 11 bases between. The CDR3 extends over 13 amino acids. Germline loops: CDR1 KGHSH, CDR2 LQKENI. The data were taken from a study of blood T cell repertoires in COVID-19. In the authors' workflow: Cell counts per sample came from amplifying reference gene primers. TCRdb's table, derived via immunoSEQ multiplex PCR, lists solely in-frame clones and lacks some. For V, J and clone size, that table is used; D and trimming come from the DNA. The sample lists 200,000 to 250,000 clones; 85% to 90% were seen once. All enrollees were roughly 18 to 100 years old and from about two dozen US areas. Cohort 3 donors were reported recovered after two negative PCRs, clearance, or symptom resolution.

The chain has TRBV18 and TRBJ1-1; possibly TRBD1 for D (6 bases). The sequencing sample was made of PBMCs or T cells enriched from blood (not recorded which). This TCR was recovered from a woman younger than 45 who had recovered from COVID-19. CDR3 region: CASSPGGANEAFF. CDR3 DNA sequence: TGTGCCAGCTCACCAGGGGGCGCAAATGAAGCTTTCTTT.